This TCR beta chain was sequenced in a study of post-analysis software for immune sequencing data. The study, taken as a whole, reports: Batch-mates among the samples co-clustered strongly by F measure. The five TRBV segments detected at higher frequency in patients than in controls included TRBV5-6, TRBV5-1 and TRBV20-1.

This CDR3 contains 15 residues. Germline-derived CDR1 and CDR2 are SGHRS and YFSETQ. V gave up 0 bases and J gave up 0 bases, with 10 bases separating them. With respect to this clonotype: Its cognate antigen is unknown.

The TCR beta cDNA libraries contained unique molecular identifiers. MiXCR was run by TCRdb on the PCR reads, yielding one entry per CDR3 protein. The sample has some 890,000 distinct CDR3 sequences, approximately 57% seen once. This TCR derives from a girl aged 10 to 17 with multiple sclerosis. The chain recombines TRBV5-1 with TRBJ2-7; D remains ambiguous. Material: blood. CDR3 protein: CASSLGAGISYEQYF. As DNA, the CDR3 is TGCGCCAGCAGCTTGGGGGCAGGTATCTCCTACGAGCAGTACTTC.